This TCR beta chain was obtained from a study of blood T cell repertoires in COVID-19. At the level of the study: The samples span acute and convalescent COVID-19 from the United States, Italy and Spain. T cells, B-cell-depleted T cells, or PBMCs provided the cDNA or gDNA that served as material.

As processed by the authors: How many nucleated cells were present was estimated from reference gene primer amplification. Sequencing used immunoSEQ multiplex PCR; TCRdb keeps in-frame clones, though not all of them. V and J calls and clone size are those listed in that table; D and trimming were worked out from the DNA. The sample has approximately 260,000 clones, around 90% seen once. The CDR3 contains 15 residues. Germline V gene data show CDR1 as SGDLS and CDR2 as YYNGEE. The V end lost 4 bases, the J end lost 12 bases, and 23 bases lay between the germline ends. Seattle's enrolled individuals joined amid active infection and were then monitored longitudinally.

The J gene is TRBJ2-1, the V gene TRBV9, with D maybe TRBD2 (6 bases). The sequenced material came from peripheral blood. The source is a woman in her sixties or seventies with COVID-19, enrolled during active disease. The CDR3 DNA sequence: TGTGCCAGCAGCCCCCCGGGTAGCGGAGGCTTTGGGCAGTTCTTC. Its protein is CASSPPGSGGFGQFF.